The clone carrying this TCR beta chain was found a few times. TCRdb re-called the RT-PCR reads through MiXCR, storing one row per CDR3 protein. The sample lists about 680,000 distinct CDR3 sequences; over 12% were seen once. Between the trimmed V and J ends, which lost 2 bases and 0 bases, there was a span of 15 bases. CDR1 is ENHRY, CDR2 SYGVKD, per germline. This CDR3 comprises 17 residues. The sample taken for sequencing was memory CD4+ T cells from blood. V is TRBV10-3 and J is TRBJ2-3; D possibly uses TRBD1 or TRBD2 (5 bases each). This clonotype was obtained from a female donor in good health, serving as a healthy control. The CDR3 DNA is TGTGCCATCAGTGAGGATTCTGGGGGTACTAGCACAGATACGCAGTATTTT. This translates into CAISEDSGGTSTDTQYF.